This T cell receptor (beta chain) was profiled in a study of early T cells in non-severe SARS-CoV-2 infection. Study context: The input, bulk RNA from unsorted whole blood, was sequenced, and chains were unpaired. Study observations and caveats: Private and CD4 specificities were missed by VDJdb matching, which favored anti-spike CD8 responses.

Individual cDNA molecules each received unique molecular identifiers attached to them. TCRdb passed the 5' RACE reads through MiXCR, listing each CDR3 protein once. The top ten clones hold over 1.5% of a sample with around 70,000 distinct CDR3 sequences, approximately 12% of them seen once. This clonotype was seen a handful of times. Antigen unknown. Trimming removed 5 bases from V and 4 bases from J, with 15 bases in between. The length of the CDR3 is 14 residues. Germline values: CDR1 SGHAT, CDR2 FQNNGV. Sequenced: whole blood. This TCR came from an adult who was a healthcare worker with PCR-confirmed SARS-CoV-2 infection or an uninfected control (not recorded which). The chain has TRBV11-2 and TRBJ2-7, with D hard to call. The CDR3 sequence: CASSHLDRSYEQYF. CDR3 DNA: TGTGCCAGCAGCCACCTTGACCGGTCTTACGAGCAGTACTTC.